The next 31 T cell receptor beta chains were all read from a single sample in a study of T cell clusters in autoimmune cytopenias. TRB was amplified by touch-down multiplex PCR, primer pools A and B combined. Reanalyzing the multiplex PCR reads, TCRdb keeps one entry per CDR3 protein, without DNA. The sample spans approximately 7,000 distinct CDR3 sequences; the ten largest clones claim 3% to 4%. Each sample's input was roughly 270 ng genomic DNA, some 38,000 genome equivalents. Sequencing was performed on peripheral blood. These receptors all come from a human donor with an autoimmune cytopenia or autoimmune hepatitis (not recorded which).

The rearrangement uses TRBV6-1 and TRBJ1-3; TCRdb indicates TRBD1, and absent DNA this call remains unverified. The germline V gene encodes CDR1 MNHNS and CDR2 SASEGT. The CDR3 is 15 residues long. CDR3 amino acids: CASRGTGRVGNTIYF.

The chain employs TRBV20-1 and TRBJ2-1. The CDR3 has 13 residues. Germline CDR1 is DFQATT and CDR2 is SNEGSKA (reference sequence). The CDR3 loop reads CSAGGSSYNEQFF.

This chain joins TRBV27 and TRBJ2-7; TCRdb indicates TRBD2, and absent DNA this call remains unverified. CDR3 length equals 14 residues. Germline V gene lookup returns CDR1 MNHEY and CDR2 SMNVEV (reference sequence). CDR3 loop: CASSRGGQSYEQYF.

The chain carries TRBV5-3 and TRBJ1-6. TRBV5-3 is sorted into the ORF group, with uncertain function. This CDR3 is 19 amino acids long. CDR3 protein: CARSLKGISSLPDNSPLHF.

This clonotype registers medium-sized by frequency. The chain combines TRBV6-5 with TRBJ2-6; TCRdb's D call of TRBD2 is untestable without DNA. The length of the CDR3 is 19 residues. Germline assignment: CDR1 MNHEY and CDR2 SVGAGI. The CDR3 here is CASSPPRGRRGPGANVLTF.

The gene calls are TRBV4-2 and TRBJ1-1; the TRBD1 assignment by TCRdb is unverifiable without DNA. The CDR3 covers 15 residues. Per the germline V gene, CDR1 is LGHNA and CDR2 is YNFKEQ. CDR3 region: CASSGQGNMNTEAFF.

The rearrangement joins TRBV4-2 to TRBJ1-3. This CDR3 comprises 15 residues. The germline gives CDR1 LGHNA, CDR2 YNFKEQ. The CDR3 protein is CASSQGSVDGNTIYF.

Judged by frequency, this clonotype is medium-sized. The V and J genes are TRBV19 and TRBJ2-3; TCRdb's D gene call, TRBD1, goes unchecked for lack of DNA. Germline V gene lookup returns CDR1 LNHDA and CDR2 SQIVND (reference sequence). This CDR3 region has 17 residues. This CDR3 reads CASSAGQGAGAGDTQYF.

This clonotype shows up as medium-sized by frequency. This chain uses TRBV18 with TRBJ2-1; as DNA is missing, the TRBD2 call by TCRdb cannot be tested. In germline, CDR1 is KGHSH, CDR2 LQKENI. CDR3 length: 13 amino acids. The CDR3 loop is CASSPRLDFEQFF.

The chain employs TRBV20-1 and TRBJ1-2. Germline CDR1 and CDR2: DFQATT and SNEGSKA (reference sequence). This CDR3 comprises 14 residues. The CDR3 loop is CSAARDGTNYGYTF.

The rearrangement uses TRBV12-3 or TRBV12-4 and TRBJ1-2; lacking DNA, the TRBD1 call made by TCRdb goes unchecked. This CDR3 region has 15 residues. The CDR3 here is CASSSSQGHNYGYTF.

Measured by frequency, this clonotype is medium-sized. The genes are TRBV5-5 and TRBJ2-2. The CDR3 runs 12 residues. The V gene's germline CDR1 is SGHKS and CDR2 YYEKEE (reference sequence). This CDR3 is CASSLGDTELFF. Looking up the rest from reference TRBV5-5 and TRBJ2-2 gives the full variable domain: DAGVTQSPTHLIKTRGQQVTLRCSPISGHKSVSWYQQVLGQGPQFIFQYYEKEERGRGNFPDRFSARQFPNYSSELNVNALLLGDSALYLCASSLGDTELFFGEGSRLTVL.

According to its frequency, this clonotype is medium-sized (0.01 to 0.1%). The chain couples TRBV6-1 to TRBJ1-4; TCRdb's D call of TRBD1 is untestable without DNA. The CDR3 has 15 amino acids. The germline V gene encodes CDR1 MNHNS and CDR2 SASEGT. The CDR3 sequence: CASRLSDRAREKLFF.

The chain combines TRBV5-6 with TRBJ2-1; the TCRdb D gene call, TRBD1, has no DNA to confirm it. The CDR3 extends over 15 amino acids. Germline CDR1 and CDR2: SGHDT and YYEEEE. The CDR3 sequence is CASSLRGTGSNKQFF.

In terms of frequency, this clonotype is medium-sized (0.01 to 0.1%). The chain links TRBV10-3 to TRBJ2-7; the TRBD1 assignment by TCRdb is unverifiable without DNA. CDR1 ENHRY and CDR2 SYGVKD come from the germline V gene. CDR3 length equals 13 residues. The CDR3 protein is CAISETGENEQYF.

V usage is TRBV14 and J usage is TRBJ2-7; there is no DNA to check the TCRdb D call of TRBD2. CDR3 size: 15 residues. CDR1 and CDR2 (germline): SGHDN, FVKESK. The CDR3 loop is CASSQGSGGYYEQYF.

The chain uses TRBV5-1 and TRBJ1-5. CDR1 is SGHRS and CDR2 is YFSETQ in the germline V gene. The CDR3 contains 15 residues. The CDR3 loop reads CASSLVWDLGQPQHF.

The CDR3: CATSDPSQGSYEQYF. The chain couples TRBV11-1 to TRBJ2-7; lacking DNA, the TRBD1 call made by TCRdb goes unchecked. The CDR3 extends over 15 amino acids. Germline-derived CDR1 and CDR2 are SGHAT and FQDESV (reference sequence).

The gene calls are TRBV6-2 or TRBV6-3 and TRBJ1-6; checking the TCRdb D call of TRBD1 is not possible without DNA. Germline V lookup: CDR1 MNHEY, CDR2 SVGEGT. The CDR3 has 15 residues. CDR3 sequence reads: CASSYGTGEGSPLHF.

This CDR3 is CSAGTSGGRDTGELFF. The rearrangement uses TRBV29-1 and TRBJ2-2; TCRdb returns TRBD2, unconfirmable since there is no DNA. This CDR3 region has 16 residues. Germline CDR1 SQVTM, CDR2 ANQGSEA.

In terms of frequency, this clonotype is medium-sized. CDR3 amino acids: CASSYSIKGYEQYF. This chain connects TRBV6-6 to TRBJ2-7. CDR3 length: 14 residues. CDR1 and CDR2 from the germline V gene are MNHNY and SVGAGI (reference sequence).

This clonotype counts as medium-sized (0.01 to 0.1%) by frequency. The V call is TRBV5-5, the J call TRBJ1-2; TCRdb's assignment of TRBD1 cannot be checked, as there is no DNA. The germline V gene encodes CDR1 SGHKS and CDR2 YYEKEE (reference sequence). This CDR3 region has 15 residues. The CDR3 loop is CASSLAGQSNYGYTF.

By frequency, this clonotype is medium-sized (0.01 to 0.1%). CDR3 region: CASSLTKGLADREFF. The rearrangement uses TRBV5-4 and TRBJ2-1; there is no DNA to check the TCRdb D call of TRBD2. Germline loops: CDR1 SGHNT, CDR2 YYREEE (reference sequence). The CDR3 is made up of 15 amino acids.

The chain has TRBV7-9 and TRBJ2-1; TCRdb outputs TRBD1, but without DNA this stays unchecked. CDR1 is SEHNR, CDR2 FQNEAQ, per germline (reference sequence). The CDR3 runs 14 residues. The CDR3 sequence is CASSPGPGFNEQFF.

According to its frequency, this clonotype is medium-sized. The rearrangement uses TRBV6-2 or TRBV6-3 and TRBJ1-4. The CDR3 totals 16 residues. Germline assignment: CDR1 MNHEY and CDR2 SVGEGT. The CDR3 reads CASSDRDGATNEKLFF.

The chain is built from TRBV5-1 and TRBJ1-4. CDR1 is SGHRS and CDR2 is YFSETQ in the germline V gene. This CDR3 region has 12 residues. This CDR3 reads CASSLVGEKLFF.

This chain uses TRBV6-4 with TRBJ1-6; TCRdb returns TRBD1, unconfirmable since there is no DNA. The CDR3 has 14 residues. The germline gives CDR1 MRHNA, CDR2 SNTAGT. The CDR3: CATSKDRGFSPLHF.

This sequence joins TRBV12-3 or TRBV12-4 and TRBJ2-7; TCRdb returns TRBD1, unconfirmable since there is no DNA. The CDR3 runs to 15 residues. CDR3 sequence reads: CASRPGTRTSYEQYF.

The CDR3 reads CASSFDTGNTEAFF. The chain is built from TRBV6-1 and TRBJ1-1; TCRdb's D call, TRBD1, is unchecked because there is no DNA. Per the germline V gene, CDR1 is MNHNS and CDR2 is SASEGT. The CDR3 sequence is 14 residues long.

The chain combines TRBV6-5 with TRBJ2-3; the TCRdb D gene call, TRBD2, has no DNA to confirm it. CDR1 is MNHEY and CDR2 is SVGAGI in the germline V gene. This CDR3 region has 14 residues. This chain's CDR3 is CASSPPAEPDTQYF.

V usage is TRBV20-1 and J usage is TRBJ2-3; TCRdb picks TRBD2, but there is no DNA to check that call. The CDR3 contains 13 residues. Germline CDR1 reads DFQATT; CDR2 reads SNEGSKA (reference sequence). CDR3 residues: CSATRTSGGSQYF.